Shown below are 9 T cell receptor beta chains from a single sample sequenced in a study of T-cell reconstitution after alpha-beta-depleted transplantation in children. Using unique molecular identifiers, the investigators prepared the TCRbeta library. MiXCR was run by TCRdb on the PCR reads, yielding one entry per CDR3 protein. Among 450,000 to 600,000 distinct CDR3 sequences listed, roughly 13% were seen once. The sample in question was PBMCs, mostly from graft donor cells, obtained 360 days after TCRalphabeta/CD19-depleted stem cell transplant. All receptors derive from a male patient younger than 18 who had a stem cell transplant for acute myeloid leukemia, so the T cells may come from the graft donor.

The V call is TRBV29-1, the J call TRBJ2-1; weak D call: TRBD2 (6 bases). The CDR3 covers 14 residues. V was trimmed by 5 bases and J by 4 bases, leaving 15 bases between them. Germline values: CDR1 SQVTM, CDR2 ANQGSEA. Here the CDR3 reads CSVFSLANYNEQFF. The CDR3 DNA reads TGCAGCGTTTTTTCGCTAGCGAATTACAATGAGCAGTTCTTC.

V is TRBV24-1 and J is TRBJ2-7; D tentatively reads TRBD1 or TRBD2 (6 bases each). This CDR3 comprises 13 residues. Trimming took off 10 bases at V and 6 bases at J, with 18 bases between the two ends. Looked up from germline, CDR1 is KGHDR and CDR2 is SFDVKD. The DNA of the CDR3 is TGTGCCACAGGAGGGCAGGGGCCGGGCGAGCAGTACTTC. Amino acid sequence: CATGGQGPGEQYF.

This clonotype has a handful of counts. The CDR3 coding sequence is TGTGCCAGCAGCTCGACCGGGACTAGTCTCCTCCCACACCAGTTCTTC. This sequence encodes CASSSTGTSLLPHQFF. The chain couples TRBV7-8 to TRBJ2-1; 8 bases agree with TRBD2. V trimming: 4 bases; J trimming: 13 bases; junction bases outside the gene matches: 18. Germline V gene sequence: CDR1 SGHVS, CDR2 FQNEAQ. The CDR3 is 16 amino acids.

The V and J genes are TRBV10-1 and TRBJ2-3; no reliable D call. Trimming cost V 5 bases and J 2 bases, with 17 bases left between them. The germline CDR1 and CDR2 sequences are WNHNN and SYGVQD (reference sequence). This CDR3 spans 16 amino acids. Written as DNA, the CDR3 is TGCGCCAGCAGTTCCCCGGACGGAATCAACACAGATACGCAGTATTTT. This sequence encodes CASSSPDGINTDTQYF.

This clonotype was picked up a small number of times. The chain carries TRBV7-8 and TRBJ2-1; 10 bases match TRBD2. Germline CDR1 and CDR2: SGHVS and FQNEAQ. J was trimmed by 12 bases and V by 4 bases; bases with no gene match: 6. The CDR3 extends over 13 amino acids. The CDR3 reads CASSSSSGRPQFF. CDR3 sequence (DNA): TGTGCCAGCAGCTCCAGTAGCGGGAGGCCGCAGTTCTTC.

V usage is TRBV7-8 and J usage is TRBJ1-1, with a weak D call TRBD1 (6 bases). With 1 base removed from V and 11 bases from J, the gap between germline ends came to 8 bases. Germline V lookup: CDR1 SGHVS, CDR2 FQNEAQ. This CDR3 comprises 11 residues. CDR3 DNA: TGTGCCAGCAGCTTAGACAGGGAGGCTTTCTTT. Residues: CASSLDREAFF.

This clonotype was seen repeatedly, ten times or more. The chain combines TRBV29-1 with TRBJ2-3; D is undetermined. The germline CDR1 and CDR2 sequences are SQVTM and ANQGSEA. The length of the CDR3 is 13 residues. The V and J ends lost 5 bases and 4 bases respectively, with 13 bases between them. This CDR3 is CSVLGFIADTQYF. CDR3 coding DNA: TGCAGCGTTTTAGGGTTTATCGCAGATACGCAGTATTTT.

This clonotype was picked up a small number of times. The chain recombines TRBV7-6 with TRBJ2-1, with a possible D match to TRBD2 (6 bases). The CDR3 runs to 16 residues. Germline V gene sequence: CDR1 SGHVS, CDR2 FNYEAQ. The V end lost 1 base, the J end lost 1 base, and 11 bases lay between the germline ends. In DNA, the CDR3 is TGTGCCAGCAGCTTAGGCCCCGGGAGTTCCTACAATGAGCAGTTCTTC. Residues: CASSLGPGSSYNEQFF.

The CDR3 loop is CASSPPSGPLAANEQFF. For the CDR3, the DNA is TGTGCCAGCTCACCACCCTCCGGGCCACTAGCGGCGAATGAGCAGTTCTTC. The chain employs TRBV18 and TRBJ2-1; TRBD2 agrees at 8 bases. The CDR3 is 17 residues long. Trimming removed 0 bases from V and 7 bases from J; junction bases left unmatched: 11. Germline CDR1 and CDR2: KGHSH and LQKENI.